The 4 T cell receptor beta chains below all came from one sample that was sequenced in a study of T cell responses to AZD1222 COVID-19 vaccine. The method was immunoSEQ multiplex PCR; TCRdb's version includes in-frame clones alone and lacks a portion of them. Of approximately 110,000 clones detected, 70% to 90% appear once; the ten largest clones hold roughly 4.4%. This material consisted of peripheral blood, taken 28 days after the second AZD1222 dose. Receptors originate from an adult who received the AZD1222 COVID-19 vaccine.

The chain employs TRBV30 and TRBJ2-5; maybe TRBD1 (6 bases). Germline CDR1 is GTSNPN and CDR2 is SVGIG (reference sequence). The CDR3 extends over 12 amino acids. Trimming shortened V by 3 bases and J by 7 bases, and 12 bases separated the two germline ends. CDR3 loop: CAWSQGKGTQYF. CDR3 nucleotide sequence: TGTGCCTGGAGCCAGGGGAAGGGGACCCAGTACTTC.

This clone was seen a few times. The rearrangement uses TRBV30 and TRBJ2-2; D tentatively fits TRBD1 or TRBD2 (6 bases each). Trimming left V 7 bases short and J 4 bases short, with 22 bases between. Germline V gene sequence: CDR1 GTSNPN, CDR2 SVGIG (reference sequence). This CDR3 is built from 16 residues. The CDR3 region has the DNA TGTGCCTCGACTCTCATAGGGGGGCGAACCACCGGGGAGCTGTTTTTT. Its protein is CASTLIGGRTTGELFF.

This chain uses TRBV7-2 with TRBJ2-7, with TRBD1 matching over 10 bases. This CDR3 contains 15 residues. Germline values: CDR1 SGHTA, CDR2 FQGNSA. V was clipped by 3 bases and J by 2 bases; unmatched bases: 4. The CDR3 loop reads CASSFPGQGTYEQYF. In DNA form, the CDR3 reads TGTGCCAGCAGCTTTCCGGGACAGGGGACCTACGAGCAGTACTTC.

This rearrangement joins TRBV12-3 or TRBV12-4 to TRBJ1-2; TRBD1 is a possible D gene (5 bases). The CDR3 is 13 residues long. Trimming removed 2 bases from V and 4 bases from J, with 8 bases in between. CDR3 protein: CASSLSGVYGYTF. In nucleotides, the CDR3 is TGTGCCAGCAGTTTATCGGGGGTCTATGGCTACACCTTC.